The clone carrying this TCR beta chain occurred once. The source of the sample is a study of blood T cell repertoires in COVID-19. Study background: Acute-phase and convalescent COVID-19 samples originated in the United States, Italy and Spain. The cDNA or gDNA used as material had been derived from T cells, B-cell-depleted T cells, or PBMCs.

V was clipped by 4 bases and J by 6 bases; unmatched bases: 4. Germline V gene data show CDR1 as SNHLY and CDR2 as FYNNEI. The length of the CDR3 is 13 residues. Authors' data handling: By means of reference gene primer amplification, nucleated cell counts were estimated. Profiling relied on immunoSEQ multiplex PCR, and the TCRdb table lists in-frame clones only, not all of them. The V and J calls and the clone size are those of that table, but D and trimming were determined from the DNA. This sample carries 55,000 to 75,000 clones, 86% of them seen once, and the ten largest clones take 3% to 3.5%. This sequence originates from a man aged 50-60 years with active COVID-19. Material for sequencing was peripheral blood. V is TRBV2 and J is TRBJ1-1; 8 bases are a match to TRBD1. CDR3 loop: CASSGQGTAEAFF. The CDR3 DNA is TGTGCCAGCAGTGGACAGGGGACGGCTGAAGCTTTCTTT.